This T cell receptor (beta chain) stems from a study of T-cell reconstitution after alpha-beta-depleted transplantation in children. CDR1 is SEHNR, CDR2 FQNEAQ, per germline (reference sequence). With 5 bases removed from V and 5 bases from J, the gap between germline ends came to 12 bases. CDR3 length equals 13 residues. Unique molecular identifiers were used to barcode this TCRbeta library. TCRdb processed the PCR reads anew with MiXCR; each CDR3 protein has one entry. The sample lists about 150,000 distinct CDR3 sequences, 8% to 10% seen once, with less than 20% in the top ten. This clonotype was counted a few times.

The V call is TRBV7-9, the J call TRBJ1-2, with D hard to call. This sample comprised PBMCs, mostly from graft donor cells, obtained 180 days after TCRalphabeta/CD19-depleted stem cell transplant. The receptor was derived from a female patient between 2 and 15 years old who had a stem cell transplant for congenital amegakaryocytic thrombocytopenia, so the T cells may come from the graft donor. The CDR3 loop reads CASSPPDGYGYTF. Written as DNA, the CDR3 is TGTGCCAGCAGCCCCCCGGACGGTTATGGCTACACCTTC.